This is a list of T cell receptor beta chains from one sample in a study of T cell responses to AZD1222 COVID-19 vaccine. Clones were read by immunoSEQ multiplex PCR, and TCRdb kept only the in-frame ones, dropping some. The sample lists fewer than 80,000 clones; approximately 89% were seen once. The source material was peripheral blood, sampled 28 days after the second dose of the MenACWY control vaccine. These receptors were collected from an adult who received the MenACWY meningococcal vaccine as a control. CDR3s include the opening cysteine and the closing phenylalanine or tryptophan. D genes are given only for firm matches. The size entry is marked missing in some rows and otherwise reads once, few, many or a size class.

TRBV20-1,-,TRBD1,TRBJ1-5,TGCAGTGCTAGTGGGTCAGGGGGGGGCAATCAGCCCCAGCATTTT,CSASGSGGGNQPQHF
TRBV3-1/TRBV3-2,-,-,TRBJ1-5,TGTGCCAGCAGCCCGGGACCAATTAACCCTAGCAATCAGCCCCAGCATTTT,CASSPGPINPSNQPQHF
TRBV6-6,-,-,TRBJ2-4,TGTGCCAGCAGTTTCACAGGGACCAAAAACATTCAGTACTTC,CASSFTGTKNIQYF
TRBV4-1,-,-,TRBJ1-3,-,CASSQAFFETGSGNTIYF
TRBV11-1,-,-,TRBJ2-3,TGTGCCAGCAGCCCCGGTGATAGCACAGATACGCAGTATTTT,CASSPGDSTDTQYF
TRBV5-1,-,TRBD1,TRBJ1-5,TGCGCCAGCAGCCCCGGGACAGGGAGAGATCAGCCCCAGCATTTT,CASSPGTGRDQPQHF
TRBV2,few,-,TRBJ2-1,TGTGCCAGCAGTCACGAAGGGGAACCCTCCTACAATGAGCAGTTCTTC,CASSHEGEPSYNEQFF
TRBV6-5,-,TRBD1,TRBJ1-3,TGTGCCAGCAGGGCCGGGACAGAGCCTGGAAACACCATATATTTT,CASRAGTEPGNTIYF
TRBV6-1,-,-,TRBJ1-5,TGTGCCAGCAGTGAAGCCGACAGCTTGGGGCAGCCCCAGCATTTT,CASSEADSLGQPQHF
TRBV4-3,-,-,TRBJ1-3,TGCGCCAGCAGCCAAGAGGCGGATAGATTACACACCATATATTTT,CASSQEADRLHTIYF
TRBV6-6,few,-,TRBJ2-1,TGTGCCAGCAGTACAGGGCTCATCACCTACAATGAGCAGTTCTTC,CASSTGLITYNEQFF
TRBV15,-,TRBD2,TRBJ2-5,TGTGCCACCAGCAGAGGGACTAGCGGGGGGAGAGAGACCCAGTACTTC,CATSRGTSGGRETQYF
TRBV7-8,-,-,TRBJ2-3,TGTGCCAGCAGCTTACAAAGTGGGGGGCCAGATACGCAGTATTTT,CASSLQSGGPDTQYF
TRBV14,-,-,TRBJ1-2,TGTGCCAGCAGCCAAGATCCCCGGGGGCGCGATGGCTACACCTTC,CASSQDPRGRDGYTF
TRBV3-1/TRBV3-2,-,-,TRBJ2-3,TGTGCCAGCACTTCTAGCACAGATACGCAGTATTTT,CASTSSTDTQYF
TRBV30,once,-,TRBJ1-4,TGTGCCTGGACCACTGAAGTAACTAATGAAAAACTGTTTTTT,CAWTTEVTNEKLFF
TRBV19,-,TRBD1,TRBJ2-6,TGTGCCAGTAGTATAGCGGGACAGGGGGCAACTGGGGCCAACGTCCTGACTTTC,CASSIAGQGATGANVLTF
TRBV29-1,-,TRBD1,TRBJ1-4,TGCAGCGCCGGGACAGCTAATGAAAAACTGTTTTTT,CSAGTANEKLFF
TRBV2,-,-,TRBJ1-6,TGTGCCAGCAGGGGGGACAAAGGTTACTATAATTCACCCCTCCACTTT,CASRGDKGYYNSPLHF
TRBV5-5,-,-,TRBJ1-4,TGTGCCAGCAGCTTGTCCCGGGCGGGCAATGAAAAACTGTTTTTT,CASSLSRAGNEKLFF
TRBV30,-,-,TRBJ1-1,TGTGCCTGGAGTGTCCACCAGGAACGGAATGAAGCTTTCTTT,CAWSVHQERNEAFF
TRBV6-5,-,-,TRBJ1-6,TGTGCCAGCAGCGCTCAGCGAGGAAATAATTCACCCCTCCACTTT,CASSAQRGNNSPLHF
TRBV4-3,-,-,TRBJ2-3,TGCGCCAGCAGCCAACAGGGTCTGAGCACAGATACGCAGTATTTT,CASSQQGLSTDTQYF
TRBV4-1,-,TRBD1,TRBJ2-2,TGCGCCAGCAACGATCCGGGACAGTATTCGAACACCGGGGAGCTGTTTTTT,CASNDPGQYSNTGELFF
TRBV30,-,-,TRBJ1-6,TGTGCCTGGGATACCGCGACAGCCTATAATTCACCCCTCCACTTT,CAWDTATAYNSPLHF
TRBV13,-,-,TRBJ1-6,TGTGCCAGCAGCTCCCGGTTCCAATGGGATTCACCCCTCCACTTT,CASSSRFQWDSPLHF
TRBV29-1,once,TRBD2,TRBJ2-2,TGCAGCGTTTCTGAACTAGCGGGCGGTACCGGGGAGCTGTTTTTT,CSVSELAGGTGELFF
TRBV19,-,-,TRBJ2-2,TGTGCCAGTAGTATGTCAAACACCCGAACGAACACCGGGGAGCTGTTTTTT,CASSMSNTRTNTGELFF
TRBV28,-,TRBD1,TRBJ1-2,TGTGCCAGCAAACGGACAGGGGTCTATGGCTACACCTTC,CASKRTGVYGYTF
TRBV3-1/TRBV3-2,-,TRBD1,TRBJ1-1,TGTGCCAGCAGCCAAGGGTACAGGGGGACTGAAGCTTTCTTT,CASSQGYRGTEAFF
TRBV20-1,-,-,TRBJ2-3,TGCAGTTCCGACAGGTATACGCAGTATTTT,CSSDRYTQYF
TRBV7-2,-,-,TRBJ1-5,TGTGCCAGCAGCTTAGACAGGAGTGGCAATCAGCCCCAGCATTTT,CASSLDRSGNQPQHF
TRBV5-1,few,TRBD1,TRBJ1-2,TGCGCCAGCAGTACAGGGGACGGCTATGGCTACACCTTC,CASSTGDGYGYTF
TRBV19,few,-,TRBJ1-3,TGTGCCAGTAGTGGACCGGCGCGAAACACCATATATTTT,CASSGPARNTIYF
TRBV6-4,once,TRBD1,TRBJ1-3,TGTGCCAGCAGCAGGGGGGGTCCTGGAAACACCATATATTTT,CASSRGGPGNTIYF
TRBV29-1,-,TRBD1,TRBJ2-7,TGCAGCGTTGGCGCAGGGGGCGCGTCCTACGAGCAGTACTTC,CSVGAGGASYEQYF
TRBV29-1,-,-,TRBJ1-2,TGCAGCGTTGGGGGGGGAACCTTCTATGGCTACACCTTC,CSVGGGTFYGYTF
TRBV4-1,-,-,TRBJ1-2,TGCGCCAGCAGCCAAGATCTCCCTAACTATGGCTACACCTTC,CASSQDLPNYGYTF
TRBV9,-,-,TRBJ2-5,TGTGCCAGCAGCGGAGGAGGGCAGGGGACCCAGTACTTC,CASSGGGQGTQYF
TRBV24-1,-,-,TRBJ1-2,TGTGCCACCAGTGATTTGTGGAGTTTAGCTAACTATGGCTACACCTTC,CATSDLWSLANYGYTF
TRBV4-3,-,TRBD2,TRBJ2-2,TGCGCCAGCAGCCCCATAGCGGGGGGGCGGAACACCGGGGAGCTGTTTTTT,CASSPIAGGRNTGELFF
TRBV28,-,-,TRBJ1-1,TGTGCCAGCAACTTACTCGTGGGGGGAAGGTCTGAAGCTTTCTTT,CASNLLVGGRSEAFF
TRBV5-6,few,-,TRBJ1-1,TGTGCCAGCAGCTTGGGGGCGGGGTACAGCACTGAAGCTTTCTTT,CASSLGAGYSTEAFF
TRBV29-1,-,-,TRBJ1-1,TGCAGCGTTGAAGATATGTCAAGCCGAACAGCTTTCTTT,CSVEDMSSRTAFF
TRBV6-5,-,TRBD1,TRBJ1-2,TGTGCCAGCAGGGAGACAGGGTTCTATGGCTACACCTTC,CASRETGFYGYTF
TRBV5-4,-,TRBD1,TRBJ1-4,TGTGCCAGCAGCGAGACGACAGGGAACGCTAATGAAAAACTGTTTTTT,CASSETTGNANEKLFF
TRBV7-2,-,-,TRBJ1-2,TGTGCCAGCAGCTTAGTTGCGGCGGACTTCTATGGCTACACCTTC,CASSLVAADFYGYTF
TRBV30,once,-,TRBJ2-7,TGTGCCTGGGCGAACGCGGCCGGGACTGATTCCTACGAGCAGTACTTC,CAWANAAGTDSYEQYF
TRBV5-1,-,TRBD1,TRBJ2-2,TGCGCCAGCAGCTCTACCGGAGGACAGGGGGGCACCGGGGAGCTGTTTTTT,CASSSTGGQGGTGELFF
TRBV6-1,-,-,TRBJ1-1,TGTGCCAGCAGTGAAAGTGCAGAACTTGGGGGAGCTTTCTTT,CASSESAELGGAFF
TRBV10-3,-,-,TRBJ2-7,TGTGCCACCGGTTCTTCGAGCTCCTACGAGCAGTACTTC,CATGSSSSYEQYF
TRBV6-2/TRBV6-3,-,TRBD1,TRBJ1-1,TGTGCCAGCAGTTACCCACAGGACAGGGGTGAAGCTTTCTTT,CASSYPQDRGEAFF
TRBV30,few,-,TRBJ1-6,TGTGCCTGGAGTCGGGGGGGGGCTATGGGTTCACCCCTCCACTTT,CAWSRGGAMGSPLHF